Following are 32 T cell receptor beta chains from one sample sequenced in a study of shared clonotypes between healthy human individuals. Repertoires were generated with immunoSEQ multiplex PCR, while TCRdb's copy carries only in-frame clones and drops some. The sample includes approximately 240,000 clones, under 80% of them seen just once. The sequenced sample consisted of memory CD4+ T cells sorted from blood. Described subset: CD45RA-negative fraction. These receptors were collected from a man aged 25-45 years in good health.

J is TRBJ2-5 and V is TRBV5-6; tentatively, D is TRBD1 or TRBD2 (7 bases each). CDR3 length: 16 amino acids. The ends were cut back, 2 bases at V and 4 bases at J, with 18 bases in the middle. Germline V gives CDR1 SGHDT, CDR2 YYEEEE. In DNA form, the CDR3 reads TGTGCCAGCAGCTTTGGAGGGAGGGGGCGCGGAGAGACCCAGTACTTC. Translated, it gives CASSFGGRGRGETQYF.

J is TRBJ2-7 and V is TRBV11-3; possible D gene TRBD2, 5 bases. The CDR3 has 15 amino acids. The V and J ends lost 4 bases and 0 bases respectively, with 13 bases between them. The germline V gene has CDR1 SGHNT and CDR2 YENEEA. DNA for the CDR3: TGTGCCAGCAGCTATGGTAGCGATCTCTCCTACGAGCAGTACTTC. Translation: CASSYGSDLSYEQYF.

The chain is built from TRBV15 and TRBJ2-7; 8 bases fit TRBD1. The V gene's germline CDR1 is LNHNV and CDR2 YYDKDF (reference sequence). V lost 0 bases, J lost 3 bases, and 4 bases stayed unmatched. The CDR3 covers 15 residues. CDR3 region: CATSRDLTGVYEQYF. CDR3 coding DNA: TGTGCCACCAGCAGAGATCTGACAGGGGTCTACGAGCAGTACTTC. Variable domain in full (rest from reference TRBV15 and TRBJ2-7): DAMVIQNPRYQVTQFGKPVTLSCSQTLNHNVMYWYQQKSSQAPKLLFHYYDKDFNNEADTPDNFQSRRPNTSFCFLDIRSPGLGDTAMYLCATSRDLTGVYEQYFGPGTRLTVT.

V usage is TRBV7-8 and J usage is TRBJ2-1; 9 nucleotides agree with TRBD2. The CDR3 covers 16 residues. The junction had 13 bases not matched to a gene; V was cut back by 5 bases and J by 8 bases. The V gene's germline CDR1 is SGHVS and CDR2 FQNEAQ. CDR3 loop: CASSPETSGRFDEQFF. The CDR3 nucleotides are TGTGCCAGCAGCCCAGAGACTAGCGGCAGATTTGATGAGCAGTTCTTC.

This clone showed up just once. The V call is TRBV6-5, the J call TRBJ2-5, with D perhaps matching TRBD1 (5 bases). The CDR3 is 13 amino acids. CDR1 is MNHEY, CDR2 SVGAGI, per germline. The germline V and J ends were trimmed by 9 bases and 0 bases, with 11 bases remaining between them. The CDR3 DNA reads TGTGCCAGTATGACAGTAAACCAAGAGACCCAGTACTTC. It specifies CASMTVNQETQYF.

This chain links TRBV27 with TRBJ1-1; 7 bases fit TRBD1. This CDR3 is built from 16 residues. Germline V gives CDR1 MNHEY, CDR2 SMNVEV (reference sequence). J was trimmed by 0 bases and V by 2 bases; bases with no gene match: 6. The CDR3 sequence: CASSLQGGQLNTEAFF. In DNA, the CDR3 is TGTGCCAGCAGTTTACAGGGGGGACAGCTGAACACTGAAGCTTTCTTT.

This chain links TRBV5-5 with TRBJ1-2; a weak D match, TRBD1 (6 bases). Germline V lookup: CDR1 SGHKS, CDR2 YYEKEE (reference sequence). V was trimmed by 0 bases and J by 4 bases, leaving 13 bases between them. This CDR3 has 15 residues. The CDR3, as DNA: TGTGCCAGCAGCTTGGTGGACAGCCGGACCTATGGCTACACCTTC. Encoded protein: CASSLVDSRTYGYTF.

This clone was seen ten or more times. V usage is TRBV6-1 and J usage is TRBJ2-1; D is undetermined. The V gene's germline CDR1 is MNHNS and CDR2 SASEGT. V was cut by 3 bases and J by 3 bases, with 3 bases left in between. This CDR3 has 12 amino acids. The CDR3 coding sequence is TGTGCCAGCAGTGACCGCTACAATGAGCAGTTCTTC. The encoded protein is CASSDRYNEQFF.

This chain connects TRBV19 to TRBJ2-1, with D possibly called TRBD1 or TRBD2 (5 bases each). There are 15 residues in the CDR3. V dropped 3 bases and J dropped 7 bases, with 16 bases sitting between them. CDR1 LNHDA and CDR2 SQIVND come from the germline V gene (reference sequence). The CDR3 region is CASSIRDGAWNEQFF. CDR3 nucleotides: TGTGCCAGTAGTATCCGGGACGGGGCCTGGAATGAGCAGTTCTTC.

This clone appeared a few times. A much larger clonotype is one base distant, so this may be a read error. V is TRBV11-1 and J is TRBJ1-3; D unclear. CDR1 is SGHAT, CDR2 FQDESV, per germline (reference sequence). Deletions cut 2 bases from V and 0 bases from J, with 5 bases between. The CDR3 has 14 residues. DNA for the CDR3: TGTGCCAGCAGCTTACACAACTCTGGAAACACCATATATTTT. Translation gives CASSLHNSGNTIYF.

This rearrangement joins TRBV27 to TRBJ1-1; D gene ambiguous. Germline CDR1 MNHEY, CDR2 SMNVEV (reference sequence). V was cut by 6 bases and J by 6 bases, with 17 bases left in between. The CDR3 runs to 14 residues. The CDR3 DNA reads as TGTGCCAGCAGCTCTTACAGCTGGACCCCTGAAGCTTTCTTT. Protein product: CASSSYSWTPEAFF.

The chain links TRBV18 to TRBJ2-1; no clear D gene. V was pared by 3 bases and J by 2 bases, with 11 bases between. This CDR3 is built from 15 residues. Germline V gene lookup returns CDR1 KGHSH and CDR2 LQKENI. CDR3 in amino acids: CASSPYVAAYNEQFF. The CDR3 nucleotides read TGTGCCAGCTCACCCTACGTGGCGGCCTACAATGAGCAGTTCTTC.

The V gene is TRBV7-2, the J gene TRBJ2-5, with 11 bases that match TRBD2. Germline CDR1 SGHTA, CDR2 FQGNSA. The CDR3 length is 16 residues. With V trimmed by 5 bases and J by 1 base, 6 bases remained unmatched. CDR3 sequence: CASSPRTSGLQETQYF. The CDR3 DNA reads TGTGCCAGCAGCCCTAGGACTAGCGGGCTCCAAGAGACCCAGTACTTC.

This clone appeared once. CDR3 sequence (DNA): TGTGCCAGCAGCCTCGGGCCCGGAAACACCATATATTTT. Translation: CASSLGPGNTIYF. The chain carries TRBV13 and TRBJ1-3; D is unresolved. Per the germline V gene, CDR1 is PRHDT and CDR2 is FYEKMQ (reference sequence). This CDR3 comprises 13 residues. Trimming removed 5 bases from V and 4 bases from J, with 9 bases in between.

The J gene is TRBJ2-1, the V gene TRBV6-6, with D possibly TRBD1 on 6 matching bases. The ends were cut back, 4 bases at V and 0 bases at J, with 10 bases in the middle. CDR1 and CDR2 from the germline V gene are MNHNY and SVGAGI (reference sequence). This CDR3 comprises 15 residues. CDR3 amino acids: CASSSQGSSYNEQFF. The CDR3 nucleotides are TGTGCCAGCAGTTCGCAGGGGAGCTCCTACAATGAGCAGTTCTTC.

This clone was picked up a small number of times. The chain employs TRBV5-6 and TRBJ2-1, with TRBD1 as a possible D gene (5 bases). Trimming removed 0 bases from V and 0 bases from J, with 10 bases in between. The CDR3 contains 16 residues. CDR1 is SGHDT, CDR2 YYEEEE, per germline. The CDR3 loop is CASSLVGHSSYNEQFF. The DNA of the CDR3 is TGTGCCAGCAGCTTGGTCGGACATAGCTCCTACAATGAGCAGTTCTTC.

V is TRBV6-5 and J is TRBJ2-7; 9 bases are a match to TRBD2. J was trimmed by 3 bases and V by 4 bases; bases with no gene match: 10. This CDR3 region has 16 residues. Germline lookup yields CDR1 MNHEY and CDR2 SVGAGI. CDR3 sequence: CASSSPIAGALYEQYF. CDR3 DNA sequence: TGTGCCAGCAGTTCTCCTATAGCGGGAGCCCTCTACGAGCAGTACTTC.

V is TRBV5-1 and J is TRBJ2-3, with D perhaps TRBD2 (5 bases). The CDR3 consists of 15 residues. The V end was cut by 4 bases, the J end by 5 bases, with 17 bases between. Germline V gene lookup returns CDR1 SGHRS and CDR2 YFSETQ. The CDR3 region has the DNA TGCGCCAGCAGCGGGAGCAGCGGTGGGAAAGATACGCAGTATTTT. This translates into CASSGSSGGKDTQYF. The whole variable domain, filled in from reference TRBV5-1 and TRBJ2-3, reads KAGVTQTPRYLIKTRGQQVTLSCSPISGHRSVSWYQQTPGQGLQFLFEYFSETQRNKGNFPGRFSGRQFSNSRSEMNVSTLELGDSALYLCASSGSSGGKDTQYFGPGTRLTVL.

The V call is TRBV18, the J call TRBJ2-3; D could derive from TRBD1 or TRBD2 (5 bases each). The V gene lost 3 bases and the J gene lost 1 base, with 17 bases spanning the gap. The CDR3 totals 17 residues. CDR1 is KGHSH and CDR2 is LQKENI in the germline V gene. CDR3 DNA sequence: TGTGCCAGCTCACCTCGCCAAATCCGGGACGGCACAGATACGCAGTATTTT. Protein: CASSPRQIRDGTDTQYF.

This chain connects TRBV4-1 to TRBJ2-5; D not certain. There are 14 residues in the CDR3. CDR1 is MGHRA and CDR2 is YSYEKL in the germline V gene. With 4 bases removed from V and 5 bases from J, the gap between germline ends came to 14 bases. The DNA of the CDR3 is TGCGCCAGCAGCCGATCAGCCACCAAGGAGACCCAGTACTTC. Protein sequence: CASSRSATKETQYF.

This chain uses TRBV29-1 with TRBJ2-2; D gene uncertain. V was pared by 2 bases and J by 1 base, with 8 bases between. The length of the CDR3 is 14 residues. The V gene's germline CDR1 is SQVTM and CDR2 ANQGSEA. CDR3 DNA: TGCAGCGTTGAATACTACCTGAACACCGGGGAGCTGTTTTTT. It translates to CSVEYYLNTGELFF.

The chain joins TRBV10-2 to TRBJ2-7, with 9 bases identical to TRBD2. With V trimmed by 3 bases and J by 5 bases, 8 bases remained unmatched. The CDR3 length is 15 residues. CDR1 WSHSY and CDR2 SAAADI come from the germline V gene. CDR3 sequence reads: CASSEQGLAGNEQYF. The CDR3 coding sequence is TGCGCCAGCAGTGAACAGGGGCTAGCGGGAAACGAGCAGTACTTC.

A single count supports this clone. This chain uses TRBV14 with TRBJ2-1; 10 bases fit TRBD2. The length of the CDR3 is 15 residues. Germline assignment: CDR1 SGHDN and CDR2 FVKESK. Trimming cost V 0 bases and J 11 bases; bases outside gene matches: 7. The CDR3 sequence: CASSQDISGRGQQFF. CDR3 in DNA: TGTGCCAGCAGCCAAGATATCAGCGGGAGGGGACAGCAGTTCTTC. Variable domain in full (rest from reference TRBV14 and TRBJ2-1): EAGVTQFPSHSVIEKGQTVTLRCDPISGHDNLYWYRRVMGKEIKFLLHFVKESKQDESGMPNNRFLAERTGGTYSTLKVQPAELEDSGVYFCASSQDISGRGQQFFGPGTRLTVL.

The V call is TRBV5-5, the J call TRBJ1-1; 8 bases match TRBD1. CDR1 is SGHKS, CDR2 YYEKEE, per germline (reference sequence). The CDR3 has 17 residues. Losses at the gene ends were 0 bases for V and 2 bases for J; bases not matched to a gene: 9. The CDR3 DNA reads TGTGCCAGCAGCTTGGTTCAGGGGGCCATATTAAACACTGAAGCTTTCTTT. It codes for CASSLVQGAILNTEAFF.

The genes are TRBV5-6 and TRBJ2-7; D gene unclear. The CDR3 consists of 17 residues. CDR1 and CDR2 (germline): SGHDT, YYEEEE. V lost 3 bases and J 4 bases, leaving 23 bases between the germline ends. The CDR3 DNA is TGTGCCAGCAGCTCCCTTGGCCGACGGGTTACGGTTTACGAGCAGTACTTC. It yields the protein CASSSLGRRVTVYEQYF.

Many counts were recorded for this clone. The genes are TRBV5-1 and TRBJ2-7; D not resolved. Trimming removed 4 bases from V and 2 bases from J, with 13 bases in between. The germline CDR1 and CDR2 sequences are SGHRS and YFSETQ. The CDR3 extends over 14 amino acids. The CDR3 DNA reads TGCGCCAGCAGCCAAACAGTTACGGCCTACGAGCAGTACTTC. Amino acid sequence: CASSQTVTAYEQYF.

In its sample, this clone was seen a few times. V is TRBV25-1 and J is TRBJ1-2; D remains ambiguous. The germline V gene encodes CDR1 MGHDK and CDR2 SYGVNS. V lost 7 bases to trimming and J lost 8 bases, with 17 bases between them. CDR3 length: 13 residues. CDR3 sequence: CASMRPGVGGYTF. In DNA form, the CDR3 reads TGTGCCAGCATGCGGCCCGGGGTCGGAGGCTACACCTTC.

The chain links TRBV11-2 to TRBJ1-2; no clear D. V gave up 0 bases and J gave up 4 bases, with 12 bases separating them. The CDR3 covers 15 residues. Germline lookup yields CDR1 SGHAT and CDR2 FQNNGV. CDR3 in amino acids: CASSLEGIITYGYTF. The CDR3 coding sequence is TGTGCCAGCAGCTTAGAGGGCATCATTACCTATGGCTACACCTTC.

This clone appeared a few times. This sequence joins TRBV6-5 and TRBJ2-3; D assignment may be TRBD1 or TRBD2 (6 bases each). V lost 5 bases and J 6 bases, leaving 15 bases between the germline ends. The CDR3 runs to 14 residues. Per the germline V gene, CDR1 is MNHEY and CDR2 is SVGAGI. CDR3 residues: CASSTPRGRDTQYF. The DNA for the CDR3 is TGTGCCAGCAGTACGCCCCGGGGGCGTGATACGCAGTATTTT.

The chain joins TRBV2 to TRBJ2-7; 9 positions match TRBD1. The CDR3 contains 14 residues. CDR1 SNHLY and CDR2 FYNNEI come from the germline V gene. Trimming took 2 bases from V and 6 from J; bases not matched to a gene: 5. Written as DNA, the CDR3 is TGTGCCAGCAGTGAACAGGGACAGGGAGGCGAGCAGTACTTC. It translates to CASSEQGQGGEQYF.

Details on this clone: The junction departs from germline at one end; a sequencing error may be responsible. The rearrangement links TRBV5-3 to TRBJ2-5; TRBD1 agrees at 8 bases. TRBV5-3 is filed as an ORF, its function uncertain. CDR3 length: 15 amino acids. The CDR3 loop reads CASSLIFGQGITQYF. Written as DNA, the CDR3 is TGTGCCAGCAGCTTAATATTCGGACAGGGTATAACCCAGTACTTC.

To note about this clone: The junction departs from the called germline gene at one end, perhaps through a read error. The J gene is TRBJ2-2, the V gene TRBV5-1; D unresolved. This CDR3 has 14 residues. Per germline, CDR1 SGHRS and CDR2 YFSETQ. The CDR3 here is CASCFLGNTGELFF. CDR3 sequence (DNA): TGCGCCAGCTGCTTTCTGGGGAACACCGGGGAGCTGTTTTTT.